A single sample is the source of the 10 T cell receptor beta chains below, sequenced in a study of long-term antiretroviral therapy in people with HIV (dated by TCRdb to between 2021 and 2024). The immunoSEQ hsTCRB v3.0 assay was used at survey level resolution for TRB variable region sequencing. In its TCRdb copy, this immuneACCESS table keeps in-frame sequences only and misses some clones. Where compared with another copy, unresolved V genes explain less than half of these, and the others have no known cause. The sample table lists about 24,000 clones, 81% of them with a count of one. The top ten constitute approximately 6% of the sample. The sequencing used unsorted PBMCs, collected 4.4 years after starting antiretroviral therapy. The receptors originated from a man aged 30 to 39 with HIV.

The rearrangement uses TRBV28 and TRBJ1-5, with a possible D match to TRBD1 (5 bases). Germline V gene data show CDR1 as MDHEN and CDR2 as SYDVKM. The CDR3 has 16 residues. Trimming left V 3 bases short and J 1 base short, with 13 bases between. CDR3 protein: CASSFLYWDSNQPQHF. The CDR3 DNA follows: TGTGCCAGCAGTTTCCTATATTGGGACAGCAATCAGCCCCAGCATTTT.

This chain joins TRBV10-3 and TRBJ1-6, with 8 bases identical to TRBD1. There are 15 residues in the CDR3. With 10 bases clipped from V and 2 bases from J, the junction kept 7 bases outside the gene matches. Germline lookup yields CDR1 ENHRY and CDR2 SYGVKD. In DNA, the CDR3 is TGTGCCACCCTTGGCAGGGGGCCCTATAATTCACCCCTCCACTTT. Its protein product is CATLGRGPYNSPLHF.

The CDR3 reads CASSFRQGAGGYTF. The DNA of the CDR3 is TGCGCCAGCAGCTTCAGGCAGGGTGCGGGAGGCTACACCTTC. The gene calls are TRBV5-1 and TRBJ1-2; maybe TRBD1 (5 bases). CDR1 is SGHRS, CDR2 YFSETQ, per germline. Trimming left V 2 bases short and J 8 bases short, with 16 bases between. The CDR3 spans 14 residues.

This clone came up a few times. J is TRBJ1-3 and V is TRBV19; D is perhaps TRBD1 (6 bases). The CDR3 extends over 15 amino acids. Germline CDR1 reads LNHDA; CDR2 reads SQIVND (reference sequence). V shed 2 bases and J shed 4 bases, with 12 bases lying between them. The chain's CDR3 is CASSISGALGNTIYF. As DNA, the CDR3 is TGTGCCAGTAGTATATCGGGGGCGCTCGGAAACACCATATATTTT.

The chain is built from TRBV6-1 and TRBJ1-2; D uncertain. Trimming removed 8 bases at V and 0 bases at J, with 7 bases between. The CDR3 runs 12 residues. Germline V gene sequence: CDR1 MNHNS, CDR2 SASEGT. DNA for the CDR3: TGTGCCAGCCTACAGTCTAACTATGGCTACACCTTC. This codes for CASLQSNYGYTF.

The genes are TRBV6-5 and TRBJ2-2; D perhaps matches TRBD1 (6 bases). Trimming removed 2 bases from V and 0 bases from J, with 10 bases in between. Germline V gene data show CDR1 as MNHEY and CDR2 as SVGAGI. The CDR3 length is 16 residues. The CDR3 region is CASSYGQGPNTGELFF. CDR3 coding DNA: TGTGCCAGCAGTTACGGCCAGGGGCCGAACACCGGGGAGCTGTTTTTT.

This clone turned up a few times. The rearrangement uses TRBV27 and TRBJ2-7; TRBD1 agrees at 7 bases. Germline V gene lookup returns CDR1 MNHEY and CDR2 SMNVEV (reference sequence). V lost 5 bases to trimming and J lost 3 bases; unmatched junction nucleotides: 4. This CDR3 has 13 residues. In nucleotides, the CDR3 is TGTGCCAGCAGTAGGACAGGATTCTACGAGCAGTACTTC. It is translated as CASSRTGFYEQYF.

The V call is TRBV5-4, the J call TRBJ2-2, with TRBD2 matching 7 bases. CDR3 length: 15 amino acids. The germline CDR1 and CDR2 sequences are SGHNT and YYREEE (reference sequence). Trimming removed 0 bases from V and 4 bases from J; junction bases left unmatched: 3. The CDR3 DNA reads as TGTGCCAGCAGCTTGGTGCGGGGGAGCACCGGGGAGCTGTTTTTT. Amino acids: CASSLVRGSTGELFF.

The count of this clone is one. This chain links TRBV27 with TRBJ1-3, with D tentatively TRBD1 (5 bases). The CDR3 has 14 residues. In germline, CDR1 is MNHEY, CDR2 SMNVEV (reference sequence). The V end was cut by 2 bases, the J end by 4 bases, with 9 bases between. The CDR3 loop reads CASSLRGAGNTIYF. The CDR3 DNA sequence: TGTGCCAGCAGTTTAAGAGGGGCGGGAAACACCATATATTTT.

The chain carries TRBV6-1 and TRBJ1-2, with D uncertain. V dropped 2 bases and J dropped 4 bases, with 20 bases sitting between them. The CDR3 spans 17 residues. Per germline, CDR1 MNHNS and CDR2 SASEGT. CDR3 DNA: TGTGCCAGCAGTGAATCCATAAGCGCCGGAGGGATCTATGGCTACACCTTC. Its protein product is CASSESISAGGIYGYTF.